This T cell receptor beta chain derives from a study of radiotherapy plus CTLA-4 blockade in lung cancer. V dropped 3 bases and J dropped 2 bases, with 18 bases sitting between them. The CDR3 runs 17 residues. CDR1 is SGHDT and CDR2 is YYEEEE in the germline V gene. Some clones are missing from TCRdb's copy, which holds only in-frame ones; the method was immunoSEQ multiplex PCR. This table has about 49,000 clones, about 85% appearing once. The genes are TRBV5-6 and TRBJ1-5; D unresolved. The sequences come from peripheral blood, collected from a patient treated with radiotherapy plus ipilimumab. The TCR originated in a human donor with non-small cell lung cancer whose response to radiotherapy plus ipilimumab could not be evaluated. The CDR3 protein is CASSSSSGSRGNQPQHF. The DNA for the CDR3 is TGTGCCAGCAGCTCGAGTTCGGGGTCTCGCGGCAATCAGCCCCAGCATTTT.